These 22 T cell receptor beta chains share one sample of origin, sequenced in a study of CD8+CD57+ T cells in acquired aplastic anemia. CDR3 and TCR beta VDJ profiling relied on genomic DNA as the template. MiXCR, applied by TCRdb to the reads, yields one record per CDR3 protein. The data show around 180,000 distinct CDR3 sequences, 50% to 75% seen once. The sequenced sample consisted of sorted CD4+, CD8+, or CD8+CD57+ T cells (not recorded which) from PBMCs. These receptors all stem from a human donor in good health.

The chain employs TRBV21-1 and TRBJ2-5; the table's D call TRBD2 went unverified against the DNA. TRBV21-1 is an annotated pseudogene. This CDR3 region has 14 residues. CDR3: CASSPSGTGETQYF. As DNA, the CDR3 is TGTGCCAGCAGCCCTAGCGGGACGGGGGAGACCCAGTACTTC.

The chain has TRBV10-3 and TRBJ2-3, with no clear D. V lost 9 bases and J lost 1, with 11 bases in between. The CDR3 consists of 13 residues. CDR1 is ENHRY and CDR2 is SYGVKD in the germline V gene. CDR3 DNA sequence: TGTGCCATTTCCCGGGCGCGCACAGATACGCAGTATTTT. Translation: CAISRARTDTQYF.

The V call is TRBV14, the J call TRBJ1-6, with D hard to call. Germline loops: CDR1 SGHDN, CDR2 FVKESK. The CDR3 loop spans 14 amino acids. Trimming cost V 4 bases and J 8 bases, with 12 bases left between them. The CDR3 loop reads CASSLPVAYSPLHF. For the CDR3, the DNA is TGTGCCAGCAGCCTACCGGTGGCATATTCACCCCTCCACTTT.

The V and J genes are TRBV5-1 and TRBJ2-3; D is perhaps TRBD1 (6 bases). CDR1 is SGHRS, CDR2 YFSETQ, per germline. The CDR3 contains 13 residues. V was pared by 4 bases and J by 6 bases, with 12 bases between. CDR3 sequence: CASSPGELDTQYF. CDR3 bases: TGCGCCAGCAGCCCAGGGGAGTTGGATACGCAGTATTTT.

Note on this clonotype: At one of its ends the junction is not consistent with the germline gene, which may arise from a read error. The chain has TRBV28 and TRBJ2-7; TRBD2 might be the D (6 bases). From germline, CDR1 is MDHEN and CDR2 SYDVKM. The CDR3 sequence is 14 residues long. In nucleotides, the CDR3 is TGTGCCAGCAGCTTATCGCGGGGTCTGGGCGAGCAGTACTTC. This codes for CASSLSRGLGEQYF. Based on the CDR3 plus reference TRBV28 and TRBJ2-7, the full variable domain is DVKVTQSSRYLVKRTGEKVFLECVQDMDHENMFWYRQDPGLGLRLIYFSYDVKMKEKGDIPEGYSVSREKKERFSLILESASTNQTSMYLCASSLSRGLGEQYFGPGTRLTVT.

The V and J genes are TRBV5-8 and TRBJ1-3; 10 nucleotides match TRBD1. V was clipped by 4 bases and J by 0 bases; unmatched bases: 7. The CDR3 contains 17 residues. Germline-derived CDR1 and CDR2 are SGHTS and YDEGEE. The CDR3 sequence: CASSTPGTGDSGNTIYF. The CDR3 nucleotides read TGTGCCAGCAGCACCCCCGGGACAGGGGACTCTGGAAACACCATATATTTT.

This chain joins TRBV20-1 and TRBJ2-7; perhaps D is TRBD1 or TRBD2 (5 bases each). Judging by the DNA end, TRBJ2-5 fits better; the J call may be wrong. From germline, CDR1 is DFQATT and CDR2 SNEGSKA (reference sequence). The CDR3 sequence is 13 residues long. The CDR3 DNA is TGCAGTGCTGGACGGATCGGGGCGGAGACCCAGTACTTC. This sequence encodes CSAGRIGAETQYF.

This chain links TRBV24-1 with TRBJ2-5, with D perhaps matching TRBD1 (5 bases). Germline assignment: CDR1 KGHDR and CDR2 SFDVKD. CDR3 length: 16 residues. V was shortened by 4 bases and J by 1 base, with 15 bases between the two germline ends. CDR3 loop: CATSDATAGRQETQYF. CDR3 DNA: TGTGCCACCAGTGACGCGACAGCCGGACGCCAAGAGACCCAGTACTTC.

This chain connects TRBV10-3 to TRBJ2-3; a weak D match, TRBD2 (6 bases). The germline CDR1 and CDR2 sequences are ENHRY and SYGVKD. V was trimmed by 2 bases and J by 3 bases, leaving 15 bases between them. The CDR3 loop spans 16 amino acids. Here the CDR3 reads CAISETIAVRTDTQYF. The CDR3 bases are TGTGCCATCAGTGAGACTATAGCGGTAAGGACAGATACGCAGTATTTT.

This clonotype appeared many times. The gene calls are TRBV4-1 and TRBJ2-5, with a weak D call TRBD2 (6 bases). The CDR3 contains 16 residues. CDR1 and CDR2 from the germline V gene are MGHRA and YSYEKL. With 2 bases removed from V and 5 bases from J, the gap between germline ends came to 18 bases. CDR3 coding DNA: TGCGCCAGCAGCCAACTCCGACTAGTTTCGAGGGAGACCCAGTACTTC. The encoded protein is CASSQLRLVSRETQYF.

V gene TRBV25-1 combines with J gene TRBJ2-5; tentatively, D is TRBD1 or TRBD2 (5 bases each). The CDR3 spans 15 residues. CDR1 MGHDK and CDR2 SYGVNS come from the germline V gene. The ends were cut back, 5 bases at V and 5 bases at J, with 18 bases in the middle. The CDR3 region is CASSFKGRGAETQYF. CDR3 nucleotides: TGTGCCAGCAGTTTCAAGGGACGGGGCGCGGAGACCCAGTACTTC.

The chain uses TRBV5-1 and TRBJ1-4; D is perhaps TRBD1 (6 bases). The germline gives CDR1 SGHRS, CDR2 YFSETQ. CDR3 length: 13 amino acids. V was clipped by 1 base and J by 7 bases, with 8 bases between them. The CDR3 nucleotides read TGCGCCAGCAGCTTGCAGGGGAGTGAAAAACTGTTTTTT. Residues: CASSLQGSEKLFF.

J is TRBJ2-2 and V is TRBV20-1; 10 nucleotides line up with TRBD2. Germline-derived CDR1 and CDR2 are DFQATT and SNEGSKA (reference sequence). V lost 6 bases to trimming and J lost 3 bases; unmatched junction nucleotides: 4. The CDR3 has 14 amino acids. CDR3 in amino acids: CSAKRGGDTGELFF. The CDR3 nucleotides read TGCAGTGCAAAGCGGGGGGGCGACACCGGGGAGCTGTTTTTT.

V and J are TRBV29-1 and TRBJ1-1, with 9 bases matching TRBD1. This CDR3 has 13 residues. Unmatched junction bases numbered 6, after V lost 6 bases and J lost 4 bases. CDR1 and CDR2 (germline): SQVTM, ANQGSEA. Written as DNA, the CDR3 is TGCAGCGTAGAGACAGGGGGGATCACTGAAGCTTTCTTT. The encoded protein is CSVETGGITEAFF.

The chain is built from TRBV10-1 and TRBJ1-1; no clear D gene. V lost 3 bases, J lost 0 bases, and 8 bases lay in between. CDR1 WNHNN and CDR2 SYGVQD come from the germline V gene (reference sequence). The CDR3 has 14 residues. The CDR3 DNA reads as TGCGCCAGCAGTGACTCACCGCTGAACACTGAAGCTTTCTTT. This codes for CASSDSPLNTEAFF.

The table lists this clonotype with a few counts. J is TRBJ1-2 and V is TRBV10-3, with 8 bases fitting TRBD1. The trim removed 6 bases at V and 8 bases at J, leaving 14 bases unmatched. The CDR3 spans 15 residues. Germline V CDR1 and CDR2: ENHRY, SYGVKD. Here the CDR3 reads CAISGPADRDGGYTF. CDR3 nucleotides: TGTGCCATCAGCGGACCGGCGGACAGGGATGGAGGCTACACCTTC.

This clonotype was counted many times. The chain carries TRBV11-2 and TRBJ1-2, with D unclear. Trimming cost V 6 bases and J 4 bases, with 12 bases left between them. Germline V CDR1 and CDR2: SGHAT, FQNNGV. This CDR3 is built from 13 residues. The CDR3 loop reads CASSYDRTYGYTF. CDR3 coding DNA: TGTGCCAGCAGTTACGATAGAACCTATGGCTACACCTTC.

J is TRBJ2-1 and V is TRBV10-3; 10 positions match TRBD2. Trimming removed 10 bases from V and 0 bases from J; junction bases left unmatched: 6. This CDR3 has 15 residues. CDR1 is ENHRY and CDR2 is SYGVKD in the germline V gene. CDR3 in amino acids: CATGEREGSYNEQFF. The CDR3 DNA is TGTGCCACCGGGGAGCGGGAGGGCTCCTACAATGAGCAGTTCTTC.

This clonotype was seen only a few times. The chain couples TRBV7-9 to TRBJ2-7, with D hard to call. From germline, CDR1 is SEHNR and CDR2 FQNEAQ (reference sequence). Trimming took 5 bases from V and 7 from J, leaving 9 bases between them. The CDR3 runs 11 residues. This CDR3 reads CASSRVGEQYF. For the CDR3, the DNA is TGTGCCAGCAGCCGCGTTGGGGAGCAGTACTTC.

The chain carries TRBV7-2 and TRBJ2-3, with 9 bases fitting TRBD1. Germline loops: CDR1 SGHTA, CDR2 FQGNSA. V lost 5 bases to trimming and J lost 7 bases; unmatched junction nucleotides: 7. CDR3 length equals 14 residues. The CDR3 reads CASSLGQGRNTQYF. The CDR3 DNA reads TGTGCCAGCAGCCTAGGACAGGGGAGGAATACGCAGTATTTT.

V gene TRBV4-3 combines with J gene TRBJ2-3, with 16 bases matching TRBD2. Germline CDR1 is LGHNA and CDR2 is YSLEER. The CDR3 is 16 residues long. V was clipped by 3 bases and J by 5 bases; unmatched bases: 2. The DNA of the CDR3 is TGCGCCAGCAGCCAGGGACTAGCGGGGGGGGAAGATACGCAGTATTTT. Protein product: CASSQGLAGGEDTQYF.

The chain combines TRBV9 with TRBJ1-6, with D perhaps matching TRBD1 (5 bases). The CDR3 spans 15 residues. Germline-derived CDR1 and CDR2 are SGDLS and YYNGEE. Trimming removed 3 bases at V and 13 bases at J, with 20 bases between. CDR3: CASSAGNGGELPLHF. CDR3 in DNA: TGTGCCAGCAGCGCAGGGAACGGGGGTGAGTTGCCCCTCCACTTT.